One and the same sample provided the 14 T cell receptor beta chains below, sequenced in a study of T-cell reconstitution after alpha-beta-depleted transplantation in children. Unique molecular identifiers tagged the TCRbeta library. TCRdb reanalysed the PCR reads using MiXCR and keeps one entry per CDR3 protein. This table has 700,000 to 850,000 distinct CDR3 sequences, about 16% appearing once. Specimen: PBMCs, mostly from graft donor cells, collected 360 days after TCRalphabeta/CD19-depleted stem cell transplant. The source is a male patient younger than 18 who had a stem cell transplant for acute lymphoblastic leukemia, so the T cells may come from the graft donor.

In its sample, this clonotype was seen a few times. The chain is built from TRBV6-2 or TRBV6-3 and TRBJ2-6, with 12 bases aligning to TRBD1. The germline CDR1 and CDR2 sequences are MNHEY and SVGEGT. The CDR3 is made up of 20 amino acids. The ends lost 2 bases at V and 0 bases at J; junction bases unmatched: 8. The chain's CDR3 is CASSYRTGTGGLSGANVLTF. The CDR3 nucleotides read TGTGCCAGCAGTTACAGAACCGGGACAGGGGGCCTCTCTGGGGCCAACGTCCTGACTTTC.

This clonotype appeared a few times. The chain joins TRBV12-3 or TRBV12-4 to TRBJ1-2, with D perhaps matching TRBD1 (6 bases). The CDR3 covers 16 residues. V lost 6 bases, J lost 1 base, and 18 bases lay in between. Here the CDR3 reads CASSRGPAGVNYGYTF. The CDR3 coding sequence is TGTGCCAGCAGCAGGGGACCGGCAGGGGTTAACTATGGCTACACCTTC.

This clonotype was picked up many times. The CDR3 reads CATSAGTAWQETQYF. CDR3 nucleotides: TGTGCCACCAGTGCCGGGACAGCCTGGCAAGAGACCCAGTACTTC. The chain links TRBV24-1 to TRBJ2-5, with 7 positions matching TRBD1. J gave up 2 bases and V 5 bases, and 7 bases lay outside the gene matches. The CDR3 is 15 amino acids. Per germline, CDR1 KGHDR and CDR2 SFDVKD.

This clonotype was recorded a few times. The rearrangement uses TRBV29-1 and TRBJ1-1; D not resolved. Trimming pared 4 bases from V and 8 bases from J, leaving 8 bases between. CDR1 and CDR2 from the germline V gene are SQVTM and ANQGSEA. The CDR3 totals 10 residues. In nucleotides, the CDR3 is TGCAGCGTTGGAATCAGGGAAGCTTTCTTT. Translated, it gives CSVGIREAFF. The full variable domain, completed using reference TRBV29-1 and TRBJ1-1, is SAVISQKPSRDICQRGTSLTIQCQVDSQVTMMFWYRQQPGQSLTLIATANQGSEATYESGFVIDKFPISRPNLTFSTLTVSNMSPEDSSIYLCSVGIREAFFGQGTRLTVV.

V is TRBV9 and J is TRBJ1-5; 7 bases line up with TRBD1. V lost 2 bases and J lost 6; bases outside the gene matches: 5. Germline-derived CDR1 and CDR2 are SGDLS and YYNGEE. The CDR3 sequence is 14 residues long. This chain's CDR3 is CASSVGAGGQPQHF. CDR3 DNA: TGTGCCAGCAGCGTCGGGGCAGGGGGTCAGCCCCAGCATTTT.

The table lists this clonotype with many counts. The chain joins TRBV12-3 or TRBV12-4 to TRBJ2-7, with D tentatively TRBD2 (6 bases). The CDR3 totals 15 residues. The V end lost 6 bases, the J end lost 2 bases, and 17 bases lay between the germline ends. Written as DNA, the CDR3 is TGTGCCAGCAGCCCGCGGGGCGGTAGTGCCTACGAGCAGTACTTC. This gives the protein CASSPRGGSAYEQYF.

The V gene is TRBV16, the J gene TRBJ2-7, with a weak D call TRBD1 (6 bases). V lost 5 bases to trimming and J lost 2 bases, with 19 bases between them. The length of the CDR3 is 16 residues. Per germline, CDR1 KGHSY and CDR2 FQNENV. CDR3 DNA sequence: TGTGCCAGCAGCACCTTTGACAGGCAATACACCTACGAGCAGTACTTC. Translated, it gives CASSTFDRQYTYEQYF.

This rearrangement joins TRBV27 to TRBJ2-5; 8 nucleotides line up with TRBD2. The ends lost 4 bases at V and 3 bases at J; junction bases unmatched: 7. This CDR3 has 15 residues. CDR1 and CDR2 (germline): MNHEY, SMNVEV (reference sequence). CDR3 in DNA: TGTGCCAGCAGTTCTTATCCGGGGGGGGAAGAGACCCAGTACTTC. As protein: CASSSYPGGEETQYF.

The J gene is TRBJ2-1, the V gene TRBV5-1, with 12 bases that match TRBD2. Germline V CDR1 and CDR2: SGHRS, YFSETQ. Losses at the gene ends were 4 bases for V and 4 bases for J; bases not matched to a gene: 9. The CDR3 covers 17 residues. CDR3 sequence reads: CASSPSSGRASYNEQFF. CDR3 DNA sequence: TGCGCCAGCAGCCCGTCTAGCGGGAGGGCCTCGTACAATGAGCAGTTCTTC.

With respect to this clonotype: Without the conserved terminal phenylalanine or tryptophan, this CDR3 likely stems from a read error. This chain uses TRBV20-1 with TRBJ2-1, with D uncertain. The CDR3 is made up of 11 amino acids. The germline V gene encodes CDR1 DFQATT and CDR2 SNEGSKA (reference sequence). V was clipped by 0 bases and J by 8 bases, with 5 bases between them. The CDR3 reads CSARDRYEQFL. The CDR3 DNA is TGCAGTGCTAGAGATAGGTATGAGCAGTTCTTG.

This clonotype has just a few counts. The chain links TRBV10-3 to TRBJ2-7; 11 bases are shared with TRBD1. Germline V gene data show CDR1 as ENHRY and CDR2 as SYGVKD. This CDR3 contains 15 residues. V trimming: 3 bases; J trimming: 5 bases; junction bases outside the gene matches: 6. The CDR3 loop is CAISEPGQGVHEQYF. The CDR3 nucleotides are TGTGCCATCAGTGAACCGGGACAGGGGGTACACGAGCAGTACTTC.

This clonotype has just a few counts. The gene calls are TRBV12-3 or TRBV12-4 and TRBJ2-5, with D perhaps matching TRBD2 (6 bases). The germline V and J ends were trimmed by 6 bases and 2 bases, with 16 bases remaining between them. This CDR3 has 15 residues. DNA for the CDR3: TGTGCCAGCAGCCTCAATAGCGGTTATCAAGAGACCCAGTACTTC. Protein sequence: CASSLNSGYQETQYF.

This clonotype was picked up a small number of times. The chain links TRBV29-1 to TRBJ2-5; D uncertain. The CDR3 consists of 12 residues. Trimming cost V 2 bases and J 5 bases, with 9 bases left between them. Looked up from germline, CDR1 is SQVTM and CDR2 is ANQGSEA. The DNA of the CDR3 is TGCAGCGTTGAATGGCATGAGGAGACCCAGTACTTC. It codes for CSVEWHEETQYF. Full variable domain (remainder filled in from reference TRBV29-1 and TRBJ2-5): SAVISQKPSRDICQRGTSLTIQCQVDSQVTMMFWYRQQPGQSLTLIATANQGSEATYESGFVIDKFPISRPNLTFSTLTVSNMSPEDSSIYLCSVEWHEETQYFGPGTRLLVL.

This rearrangement joins TRBV27 to TRBJ2-7; perhaps TRBD1 as D (5 bases). The V end lost 6 bases, the J end lost 1 base, and 19 bases lay between the germline ends. The CDR3 is 16 residues long. Looked up from germline, CDR1 is MNHEY and CDR2 is SMNVEV (reference sequence). The CDR3 sequence is CASRPNPTGLSYEQYF. CDR3 sequence (DNA): TGTGCCAGCAGGCCCAACCCTACAGGCCTTTCCTACGAGCAGTACTTC.